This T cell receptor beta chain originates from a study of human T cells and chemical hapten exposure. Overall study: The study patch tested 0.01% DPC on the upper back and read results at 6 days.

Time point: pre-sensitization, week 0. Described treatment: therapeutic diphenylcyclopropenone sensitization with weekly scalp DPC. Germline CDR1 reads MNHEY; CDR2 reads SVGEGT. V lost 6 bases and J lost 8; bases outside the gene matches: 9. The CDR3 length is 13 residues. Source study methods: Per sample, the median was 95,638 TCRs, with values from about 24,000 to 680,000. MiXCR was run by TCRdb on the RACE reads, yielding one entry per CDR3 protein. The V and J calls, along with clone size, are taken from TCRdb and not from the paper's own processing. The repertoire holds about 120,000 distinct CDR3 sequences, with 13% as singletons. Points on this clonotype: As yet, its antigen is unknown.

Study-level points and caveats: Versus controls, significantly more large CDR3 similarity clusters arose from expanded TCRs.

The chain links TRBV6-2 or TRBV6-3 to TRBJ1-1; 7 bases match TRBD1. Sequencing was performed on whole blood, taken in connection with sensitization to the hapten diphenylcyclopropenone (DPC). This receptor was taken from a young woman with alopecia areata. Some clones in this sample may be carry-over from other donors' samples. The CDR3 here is CASRGTAAWEAFF. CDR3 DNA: TGTGCCAGCAGGGGGACAGCAGCATGGGAAGCTTTCTTT.